This T cell receptor (beta chain) is drawn from a study of T cells in localized non-small cell lung cancer (TCRdb year 2020). In terms of the full investigation: Comparing tumors with uninvolved tumor-adjacent lungs, the study looked at the T cell repertoires of 220 or so patients with early-stage NSCLC. The cohort comprised 200 to 300 treatment-naïve NSCLC patients with resected, localized lung tumors. NSCLC patients had a mean age of around 66 years, and about 140 were male and about 98 female.

TCR beta CDR3 regions were sequenced from DNA using the immunoSEQ Assay. From the authors' description of their analysis: T cell density was computed as TCR beta template counts normalized to usable DNA estimated by amplifying housekeeping genes. Using the preseqR package, richness was estimated by extrapolating to 120,000 templates for tissue samples and 400,000 templates for PBMC samples. Clonality was taken to be one minus Pielou's evenness. To identify tissue-enriched TCRs, differential abundance testing was run on productive amino-acid clonotypes with a minimum total count of 5 and an alpha of 0.1. The Jaccard Index and the Morisita Overlap Index were used to measure how much the repertoires overlapped between compartments. GLIPH grouped TCR beta CDR3s together with public tetramer-defined viral CDR3s, and a viral motif had to include at least three viral sequences and also show V-gene enrichment. Entries here come from immuneACCESS through TCRdb and include only in-frame sequences with V and J called. Some clones fail to appear in such tables; in the studies checked, an unresolved V gene covers under half of the shortfall, and the cause of the remainder is unknown. V and J calls and clone size come straight from that table; D and trimming were deduced from the DNA. The sample contains more than 50,000 clones, about 85% of them found a single time. Just under 20% of the sample rests with the top ten.

Via the germline V gene, CDR1 is SGDLS and CDR2 YYNGEE. V and J are truncated by 0 bases and 1 base respectively, leaving an intervening sequence of 8 bases. Its CDR3 holds 15 amino acids, cysteine through phenylalanine. The sequence is cut down to CDR3 DNA, 45 bases in frame from base 1. The paper as a whole reports these results and caveats: Uninvolved tumor-adjacent lung showed the highest T cell clonality, higher than tumor, which suggests more focused antigenic responses in the adjacent lung. Longer overall survival was associated with higher blood T cell density, whereas shorter survival was associated with higher adjacent-lung clonality. Since the design was exploratory, TCR variables were selected using unadjusted p-values with no false-discovery rate correction. A median of approximately 57 of the top 100 tumor clones were detected in paired uninvolved adjacent lung, and around 30 of these tumor clones were also found among the top 100 clones of the paired uninvolved adjacent lung. Because multi-region tumor sequencing was not done, intratumor heterogeneity could not be ruled out.

Notes on this clone: The target of this receptor is not known. No base quality values were provided; no much bigger clone lies one nucleotide off.

At diagnosis, tumor, uninvolved tumor-adjacent lung and peripheral blood were collected and then preserved as a mix of FFPE and fresh-frozen material. For TCR repertoire profiling, the blood samples were analyzed as peripheral blood mononuclear cells. The receptor comes from a female donor at least 60 years old with stage II squamous cell lung carcinoma. In this chain, TRBV9 is recombined with TRBJ1-5, with TRBD1 as a weak D call on 6 bases. This material consisted of peripheral blood, taken before any cancer treatment. This receptor has the CDR3 CASSVVGGSNQPQHF. The DNA sequence reads TGTGCCAGCAGCGTAGTAGGGGGAAGCAATCAGCCCCAGCATTTT.